Listed below are T cell receptor beta chains from one sample, sequenced in a study of T cell repertoires in cytomegalovirus infection. TCRdb itself ran the reads through MiXCR, one entry per CDR3 protein. Of approximately 990,000 distinct CDR3 sequences in the sample, about 33% are singletons; the top ten hold roughly 13%. Which antigens these TCRs recognize remains unknown. The sample here was cultured CD8+ T cells from PBMCs, taken from culture after CMV antigen stimulation. The receptor set was obtained from a human donor in good health (CMV status not recorded). Some clones in this sample may be carry-over from other donors' samples. Both conserved end residues are part of each CDR3. A D gene is named only where the DNA matches it firmly. Size is stated for part of the rows, as once, few or many counts, or as a class when the clone is expanded.

TGTGCCAGCTACAGGGGGAGAGGTACAGATACGCAGTATTTT	CASYRGRGTDTQYF	TRBV27	TRBJ2-3	TRBD1	-
TGTGCCAGCAGCTGGGAACAGGGGGATGAGCAGTTCTTC	CASSWEQGDEQFF	TRBV5-4	TRBJ2-1	TRBD1	-
TGTGCCAGTAGTATACGATCCGCCCCAGCCACAGATACGCAGTATTTT	CASSIRSAPATDTQYF	TRBV19	TRBJ2-3	-	few
TGTGCCAGCAGCGTGGACATGGGACAGGGGTATTACAATGAGCAGTTCTTC	CASSVDMGQGYYNEQFF	TRBV9	TRBJ2-1	TRBD1	few
TGTGCCAGCAGCCCGCTGGCCACTGAAGCTTTCTTT	CASSPLATEAFF	TRBV7-2	TRBJ1-1	-	many
TGTGCCAGCAGCGATCGGAGAGGACTGAACACTGAAGCTTTCTTT	CASSDRRGLNTEAFF	TRBV7-9	TRBJ1-1	-	few
TGTGTCAGCAGCTTGGGGGGGCCATACACCGGGGAGCTGTTTTTT	CVSSLGGPYTGELFF	TRBV7-2	TRBJ2-2	-	-
TGTGCCAGCAGTTCCCTCGGTGTTGGGAACACTGAAGCTTTCTTT	CASSSLGVGNTEAFF	TRBV6-6	TRBJ1-1	-	-
TGTGCCAGCAGTCAGGTCGAACAAGAGACCCAGTACTTC	CASSQVEQETQYF	TRBV27	TRBJ2-5	-	-
TGTGCCAGCAGCGAACCGAGGGGAGCCCTGGGTCAGAACACTGAAGCTTTCTTT	CASSEPRGALGQNTEAFF	TRBV9	TRBJ1-1	-	-
TGTGCCACCAGAGACAGGGTTCAAGATACGCAGTATTTT	CATRDRVQDTQYF	TRBV10-3	TRBJ2-3	TRBD1	few
TGTGCCAGCAGCCAAGATGGTCCAGAAGCTTTCTTT	CASSQDGPEAFF	TRBV4-1	TRBJ1-1	-	-
TGTGCCAGCTCAACAACTAGCGGGGGAACAGATACGCAGTATTTT	CASSTTSGGTDTQYF	TRBV18	TRBJ2-3	TRBD2	medium-sized
TGTGCCAGCAGCTGGGGGACAAAAGAGACCCAGTACTTC	CASSWGTKETQYF	TRBV7-9	TRBJ2-5	-	few
TGTGCCAGCGAGGAACAGGGGGGGAACTATGGCTACACCTTC	CASEEQGGNYGYTF	TRBV28	TRBJ1-2	TRBD1	-
TGTGCCAGCAGCTCTACAGGGTACCACGAGCAGTACTTC	CASSSTGYHEQYF	TRBV7-9	TRBJ2-7	-	few
TGTGCCAGCAGTGAAGGGCCAGGGGCCTCCTACGAGCAGTACTTC	CASSEGPGASYEQYF	TRBV2	TRBJ2-7	-	few
TGTGCCAGTACTCCAAGGAAAGGGGGAGCCTATGGCTACACCTTC	CASTPRKGGAYGYTF	TRBV19	TRBJ1-2	-	few
TGTGCCAGCAGTGAATACAAGGGCCGAGCTAGCACAGATACGCAGTATTTT	CASSEYKGRASTDTQYF	TRBV25-1	TRBJ2-3	-	few
TGTGCCAGCAGCAGGGCGGGGGATGGTTACACTGAAGCTTTCTTT	CASSRAGDGYTEAFF	TRBV9	TRBJ1-1	-	-
TGTGCCACCAGCAGAGATAAGGGTACTGGAAACACCATATATTTT	CATSRDKGTGNTIYF	TRBV15	TRBJ1-3	-	once
TGTGCCAGTTGGGGGGTGGGGGAGAACACTGAAGCTTTCTTT	CASWGVGENTEAFF	TRBV19	TRBJ1-1	-	few
TGTGCCAGCAGCGGGGGGCCCTACAATGAGCAGTTCTTC	CASSGGPYNEQFF	TRBV12-3/TRBV12-4	TRBJ2-1	-	many
TGTGCCAGCAGTTCCCAGAACAGGGTCGGCACAGATACGCAGTATTTT	CASSSQNRVGTDTQYF	TRBV27	TRBJ2-3	-	-
TGCGCACCTAAATCCTCCCCAAGGACAACCCTGGGCAATCAGCCCCAGCATTTT	CAPKSSPRTTLGNQPQHF	TRBV10-2	TRBJ1-5	-	-
TGTGCCAGCAGATCCCCCGCCTCCTACGAGCAGTACTTC	CASRSPASYEQYF	TRBV11-2	TRBJ2-7	-	-
TGTGCCACCGAGTTGGTTAGCGGGGCCCCAGATACGCAGTATTTT	CATELVSGAPDTQYF	TRBV6-2/TRBV6-3	TRBJ2-3	TRBD2	-
TGTGCCAGCAGCTTAGATTGGCGGGACATGACGGGTACGCAGTATTTT	CASSLDWRDMTGTQYF	TRBV7-6	TRBJ2-3	-	-
TGTGCCAGCAGCGATTCGGGTGGCAATCAGCCCCAGCATTTT	CASSDSGGNQPQHF	TRBV7-9	TRBJ1-5	-	many
TGTGCCAGCAGCTCCGGCTCGCTCACGAGAGATACGCAGTATTTT	CASSSGSLTRDTQYF	TRBV14	TRBJ2-3	-	few
TGTGCCAACAGCTCGCGGGGGGGTAGCACAGATACGCAGTATTTT	CANSSRGGSTDTQYF	TRBV7-6	TRBJ2-3	TRBD2	-
TGTGCCAGCAGTCGTCCCTTAGCGGGGCCGACGGACGGGGAGCTGTTTTTT	CASSRPLAGPTDGELFF	TRBV7-2	TRBJ2-2	TRBD2	many
TGTGCCACCTCAGTCGGTGCTCAGAGCCAAGAGACCCAGTACTTC	CATSVGAQSQETQYF	TRBV15	TRBJ2-5	-	-
TGTGCCAGCAGCTTACCAGGGTATCCTGACACTGAAGCTTTCTTT	CASSLPGYPDTEAFF	TRBV27	TRBJ1-1	-	few
TGTGCCAGTTGCACCCGCGCCCCTAGCACAGATACGCAGTATTTT	CASCTRAPSTDTQYF	TRBV27	TRBJ2-3	-	-
TGTGCCAGCAGCTTAGTGGGGCCAGCGAAGGACAATGAGCAGTTCTTC	CASSLVGPAKDNEQFF	TRBV7-9	TRBJ2-1	-	many
TGTGCCAGCAGTTTCTCTCACTCGGGAGGTAGCAATCAGCCCCAGCATTTT	CASSFSHSGGSNQPQHF	TRBV12-3/TRBV12-4	TRBJ1-5	-	-
TGTGCCAGCAGTTTAATCAGCTACAATGAGCAGTTCTTC	CASSLISYNEQFF	TRBV12-3/TRBV12-4	TRBJ2-1	-	many
TGTGCCAGCAGCTTAGTCGGGCCGAACACTGAAGCTTTCTTT	CASSLVGPNTEAFF	TRBV7-2	TRBJ1-1	-	-
TGTGCCAGCAGCCAAGTTGAGTCGGGCGGATTCTATGGCTACACCTTC	CASSQVESGGFYGYTF	TRBV4-2	TRBJ1-2	-	-
TGTGCCAGCAGCCGAGACAGGGGGCGAGACTATGGCTACACCTTC	CASSRDRGRDYGYTF	TRBV4-2	TRBJ1-2	TRBD1	-
TGTGCCAGCAGTTACTCACCGCACCGACGGGCCCAGCATTTT	CASSYSPHRRAQHF	TRBV6-5	TRBJ1-5	-	-
TGTGCCAGCAGTTTCCGGGCCTCTGGAAACACCATATATTTT	CASSFRASGNTIYF	TRBV6-1	TRBJ1-3	-	-
TGTGCCAGCAGTTTCGGAGGGATCCATGAAAAACTGTTTTTT	CASSFGGIHEKLFF	TRBV27	TRBJ1-4	-	few
TGCAGTGCTAGAGAAGCCTCCGGGATTTATGGAAACACCATATATTTT	CSAREASGIYGNTIYF	TRBV20-1	TRBJ1-3	-	few
TGCAGTGCTAGCATCCGGGGGACTTTTGGCTACACCTTC	CSASIRGTFGYTF	TRBV20-1	TRBJ1-2	-	-
TGTGCCAGCAGTTCAAGGACAGGGAACACTGAAGCTTTCTTT	CASSSRTGNTEAFF	TRBV6-1	TRBJ1-1	TRBD1	many
TGCAGTGCTAGAGATCCCGTCACAGATACGCAGTATTTT	CSARDPVTDTQYF	TRBV20-1	TRBJ2-3	-	-
TGCGCCAGCAGCCAAGATGAGGGGGCGAGGGACACTGAAGCTTTCTTT	CASSQDEGARDTEAFF	TRBV4-1	TRBJ1-1	TRBD1	-
TGTGCCAGCAGCTTAGTCCCCTCGAGGAACACCGGGGAGCTGTTTTTT	CASSLVPSRNTGELFF	TRBV11-3	TRBJ2-2	-	-